Shown below are 29 T cell receptor beta chains from a single sample sequenced in a study of OX40 agonist ivuxolimab in advanced cancers. The method was immunoSEQ multiplex PCR; TCRdb's version includes in-frame clones alone and lacks a portion of them. Of 70,000 to 85,000 clones detected, around four fifths appear once; the ten largest clones hold 5.5% to 6%. This material consisted of CD4+ or CD8+ T cells sorted from blood, taken in a trial of the OX40 agonist ivuxolimab. The receptor set was obtained from an adult with an advanced solid tumor such as melanoma, head and neck, liver or kidney cancer.

V usage is TRBV9 and J usage is TRBJ1-2, with 8 bases aligning to TRBD1. The CDR3 totals 14 residues. CDR1 is SGDLS, CDR2 YYNGEE, per germline. The V gene end was trimmed by 0 bases and the J gene end by 4 bases; junction bases not matched to a gene: 2. The CDR3 nucleotides read TGTGCCAGCAGCGTAGAGGACAGGGTCTATGGCTACACCTTC. It specifies CASSVEDRVYGYTF.

This chain connects TRBV19 to TRBJ1-2; TRBD1 matches at 8 bases. The junction had 9 bases not matched to a gene; V was cut back by 5 bases and J by 4 bases. The CDR3 contains 15 residues. Germline values: CDR1 LNHDA, CDR2 SQIVND (reference sequence). In DNA form, the CDR3 reads TGTGCCAGTAGTGAGACGGCAGGGGGCACCTATGGCTACACCTTC. This translates into CASSETAGGTYGYTF. Filled out from reference TRBV19 and TRBJ1-2, the complete variable domain reads DGGITQSPKYLFRKEGQNVTLSCEQNLNHDAMYWYRQDPGQGLRLIYYSQIVNDFQKGDIAEGYSVSREKKESFPLTVTSAQKNPTAFYLCASSETAGGTYGYTFGSGTRLTVV.

The chain carries TRBV11-2 and TRBJ2-3; 12 bases line up with TRBD2. The CDR3 length is 14 residues. Per the germline V gene, CDR1 is SGHAT and CDR2 is FQNNGV. V dropped 5 bases and J dropped 6; count of bases not matched to a gene: 3. CDR3 sequence (DNA): TGTGCCAGCAGCCTAGCGGGGGGGAGTGATACGCAGTATTTT. The encoded protein is CASSLAGGSDTQYF. The full variable domain, in which reference TRBV11-2 and TRBJ2-3 provide the parts outside the CDR3, is EAGVAQSPRYKIIEKRQSVAFWCNPISGHATLYWYQQILGQGPKLLIQFQNNGVVDDSQLPKDRFSAERLKGVDSTLKIQPAKLEDSAVYLCASSLAGGSDTQYFGPGTRLTVL.

This rearrangement joins TRBV6-1 to TRBJ2-7; 10 bases are shared with TRBD2. The DNA end is more similar to TRBJ2-1, so the J call may be wrong. This CDR3 has 18 residues. Germline V lookup: CDR1 MNHNS, CDR2 SASEGT. The CDR3 is CASSERPSGGLTYNEQFF. CDR3 DNA: TGTGCCAGCAGTGAAAGGCCTAGCGGGGGCCTGACCTACAATGAGCAGTTCTTC.

The rearrangement uses TRBV27 and TRBJ1-2; D not resolved. V was pared by 4 bases and J by 5 bases, with 26 bases between. Germline CDR1 MNHEY, CDR2 SMNVEV (reference sequence). The CDR3 is made up of 18 amino acids. The CDR3 spells CASSSAPGETGYWYGYTF. The CDR3 coding sequence is TGTGCCAGCAGTTCGGCCCCCGGGGAAACGGGGTATTGGTATGGCTACACCTTC.

The chain is built from TRBV7-2 and TRBJ2-1, with 11 bases lining up with TRBD2. In germline, CDR1 is SGHTA, CDR2 FQGNSA. This CDR3 is 16 amino acids long. J gave up 1 base and V 4 bases, and 3 bases lay outside the gene matches. The CDR3, as DNA: TGTGCCAGCAGCTCAGCTAGCGGGGGGTCCTACAATGAGCAGTTCTTC. It codes for CASSSASGGSYNEQFF. Full variable domain (missing parts from reference TRBV7-2 and TRBJ2-1): GAGVSQSPSNKVTEKGKDVELRCDPISGHTALYWYRQSLGQGLEFLIYFQGNSAPDKSGLPSDRFSAERTGGSVSTLTIQRTQQEDSAVYLCASSSASGGSYNEQFFGPGTRLTVL.

The CDR3 region has the DNA TGCGCCAGCAGCTCCACGACGAAGATCAACTATGGCTACACCTTC. Amino acid sequence: CASSSTTKINYGYTF. This rearrangement joins TRBV5-1 to TRBJ1-2; D is ambiguous. V was clipped by 3 bases and J by 2 bases, with 14 bases between them. CDR1 is SGHRS, CDR2 YFSETQ, per germline. The length of the CDR3 is 15 residues.

The rearrangement links TRBV29-1 to TRBJ2-5, with 7 bases that match TRBD2. This CDR3 has 12 amino acids. The ends lost 7 bases at V and 9 bases at J; junction bases unmatched: 11. Germline CDR1 is SQVTM and CDR2 is ANQGSEA. The CDR3 sequence: CSALGGSTAQYF. Here the CDR3 DNA reads TGCAGCGCTCTCGGGGGGTCAACGGCCCAGTACTTC.

This rearrangement joins TRBV5-1 to TRBJ2-2, with a weak D call TRBD2 (5 bases). Germline CDR1 and CDR2: SGHRS and YFSETQ. This CDR3 comprises 15 residues. V lost 4 bases and J 6 bases, leaving 16 bases between the germline ends. Here the CDR3 DNA reads TGCGCCAGCAGCCTTGGTTTTCGGGGTGCCGGGGAGCTGTTTTTT. It encodes CASSLGFRGAGELFF.

V usage is TRBV6-1 and J usage is TRBJ1-6, with 10 bases matching TRBD1. Germline V gene lookup returns CDR1 MNHNS and CDR2 SASEGT. The J segment lost 6 bases and the V segment lost 6 bases, leaving 5 bases of the junction unmatched. The CDR3 is 15 amino acids. The CDR3, as DNA: TGTGCCAGCAGCACGGACAGGGGGTCTAATTCACCCCTCCACTTT. This sequence encodes CASSTDRGSNSPLHF.

This clone was recorded a few times. This rearrangement joins TRBV2 to TRBJ1-6, with TRBD1 matching 7 bases. Germline CDR1 and CDR2: SNHLY and FYNNEI. The ends lost 3 bases at V and 0 bases at J; junction bases unmatched: 14. The CDR3 is made up of 20 amino acids. CDR3 nucleotide sequence: TGTGCCAGCAGTGACCCCTCCGACAGGGTCCTTCTCTCCTATAATTCACCCCTCCACTTT. Its protein product is CASSDPSDRVLLSYNSPLHF.

This sequence joins TRBV11-2 and TRBJ1-6; no firm D call. Per germline, CDR1 SGHAT and CDR2 FQNNGV. The CDR3 has 14 amino acids. The germline V and J ends were trimmed by 0 bases and 9 bases, with 9 bases remaining between them. This CDR3 is CASSLEGSRSPLHF. In DNA form, the CDR3 reads TGTGCCAGCAGCTTAGAGGGCAGTCGTTCACCCCTCCACTTT.

The rearrangement uses TRBV7-3 and TRBJ2-1, with 13 bases identical to TRBD2. The V and J ends lost 6 bases and 2 bases, in that order; junction bases with no gene match: 7. CDR1 is SGHTA and CDR2 is FQGTGA in the germline V gene. The CDR3 runs 17 residues. The CDR3 region has the DNA TGTGCCAGCAGTCCAAGAGGGACTAGCGGGACCTACAATGAGCAGTTCTTC. Its protein product is CASSPRGTSGTYNEQFF.

This clone was seen a handful of times. The genes are TRBV28 and TRBJ1-6, with D unclear. Germline CDR1 reads MDHEN; CDR2 reads SYDVKM. V shed 8 bases and J shed 9 bases, with 11 bases lying between them. CDR3 length: 12 residues. The CDR3 coding sequence is TGTGCCAGCCGGCCAGAGGTTTCACCCCTCCACTTT. As protein: CASRPEVSPLHF.

The gene calls are TRBV2 and TRBJ2-1; D is ambiguous. In germline, CDR1 is SNHLY, CDR2 FYNNEI. The ends were cut back, 4 bases at V and 1 base at J, with 5 bases in the middle. This CDR3 has 13 residues. The CDR3 protein is CASSGVSYNEQFF. CDR3 sequence (DNA): TGTGCCAGCAGTGGGGTGTCCTACAATGAGCAGTTCTTC.

The rearrangement uses TRBV14 and TRBJ2-3; 10 bases map to TRBD1. The ends lost 8 bases at V and 4 bases at J; junction bases unmatched: 6. The CDR3 covers 14 residues. The germline gives CDR1 SGHDN, CDR2 FVKESK. The CDR3 spells CASSTGGSADTQYF. Here the CDR3 DNA reads TGTGCCAGCTCGACAGGGGGCTCTGCAGATACGCAGTATTTT. Full variable domain (remainder filled in from reference TRBV14 and TRBJ2-3): EAGVTQFPSHSVIEKGQTVTLRCDPISGHDNLYWYRRVMGKEIKFLLHFVKESKQDESGMPNNRFLAERTGGTYSTLKVQPAELEDSGVYFCASSTGGSADTQYFGPGTRLTVL.

The V gene is TRBV4-1, the J gene TRBJ1-1; D gene ambiguous. CDR3 length equals 16 residues. V was pared by 1 base and J by 0 bases, with 12 bases between. Germline V CDR1 and CDR2: MGHRA, YSYEKL. The CDR3 protein is CASSQVPARVNTEAFF. The CDR3 nucleotides read TGCGCCAGCAGCCAAGTTCCGGCCCGGGTGAACACTGAAGCTTTCTTT.

In nucleotides, the CDR3 is TGTGCCAGCAAACTTGGGGGGACAGGTAACCCCTACGAGCAGTACTTC. Its translation is CASKLGGTGNPYEQYF. The chain has TRBV13 and TRBJ2-7; 8 bases line up with TRBD1. J was trimmed by 2 bases and V by 7 bases; bases with no gene match: 13. Germline CDR1 and CDR2: PRHDT and FYEKMQ (reference sequence). The CDR3 runs to 16 residues.

CDR3 protein: CASSYSSLAGPGEQYF. The CDR3 bases are TGTGCCAGCAGTTACTCATCATTAGCGGGACCCGGCGAGCAGTACTTC. The chain links TRBV6-5 to TRBJ2-7; TRBD2 agrees at 8 bases. This CDR3 region has 16 residues. The V gene end was trimmed by 0 bases and the J gene end by 6 bases; junction bases not matched to a gene: 10. Germline V lookup: CDR1 MNHEY, CDR2 SVGAGI.

The table lists this clone with a count of one. Here the CDR3 reads CASSLAAGEGTDTQYF. DNA of the CDR3: TGTGCCAGCAGCTTAGCGGCGGGGGAGGGCACAGATACGCAGTATTTT. The chain is built from TRBV7-8 and TRBJ2-3; 7 positions match TRBD2. This CDR3 spans 16 amino acids. Looked up from germline, CDR1 is SGHVS and CDR2 is FQNEAQ. Trimming at V came to 0 bases and at J to 1 base, leaving 4 bases not matched to a gene.

V is TRBV7-2 and J is TRBJ2-7, with 12 bases that match TRBD2. The CDR3 is 19 amino acids. Germline V gives CDR1 SGHTA, CDR2 FQGNSA. The J segment lost 1 base and the V segment lost 1 base, leaving 11 bases of the junction unmatched. CDR3 nucleotides: TGTGCCAGCAGCTTAGGGGCTAGCGGGAGGGGATTTAGGTCCTACGAGCAGTACTTC. It specifies CASSLGASGRGFRSYEQYF. The variable domain in full, completed from reference TRBV7-2 and TRBJ2-7, reads GAGVSQSPSNKVTEKGKDVELRCDPISGHTALYWYRQSLGQGLEFLIYFQGNSAPDKSGLPSDRFSAERTGGSVSTLTIQRTQQEDSAVYLCASSLGASGRGFRSYEQYFGPGTRLTVT.

The V call is TRBV29-1, the J call TRBJ2-1; D is possibly TRBD1 or TRBD2 (6 bases each). Germline values: CDR1 SQVTM, CDR2 ANQGSEA. The CDR3 is made up of 12 amino acids. Deletions cut 7 bases from V and 3 bases from J, with 10 bases between. The CDR3 DNA reads TGCAGCGCGAAGGGGGGCTACAATGAGCAGTTCTTC. Its protein product is CSAKGGYNEQFF.

The chain couples TRBV18 to TRBJ2-6; the D is unclear. The CDR3 runs to 15 residues. Germline lookup yields CDR1 KGHSH and CDR2 LQKENI. Trimming cost V 5 bases and J 0 bases, with 8 bases left between them. The CDR3 nucleotides read TGTGCCAGCTCAGGCCTGGGCTCTGGGGCCAACGTCCTGACTTTC. This encodes CASSGLGSGANVLTF.

The gene calls are TRBV27 and TRBJ2-5, with 8 bases lining up with TRBD1. The CDR3 extends over 13 amino acids. CDR1 and CDR2 from the germline V gene are MNHEY and SMNVEV (reference sequence). The V gene end was trimmed by 11 bases and the J gene end by 5 bases; junction bases not matched to a gene: 10. DNA for the CDR3: TGTGCCGGGCTACAGGGGGGCCGTGAGACCCAGTACTTC. The encoded protein is CAGLQGGRETQYF.

This clone was picked up one time. The rearrangement links TRBV20-1 to TRBJ1-6; weak D call: TRBD1 (5 bases). Trimming stripped 5 bases from V and 11 bases from J, with 10 bases between. The CDR3 has 11 amino acids. Germline V gene lookup returns CDR1 DFQATT and CDR2 SNEGSKA (reference sequence). This CDR3 reads CSASRGTPLHF. CDR3 sequence (DNA): TGCAGTGCTTCCCGGGGGACACCCCTCCACTTT.

The CDR3 nucleotides are TGTGCCAGCAGCGGAGAGGCAGGCGCCCTTCTGTCCACTGAAGCTTTCTTT. This sequence encodes CASSGEAGALLSTEAFF. This chain uses TRBV9 with TRBJ1-1; D is uncertain. Germline-derived CDR1 and CDR2 are SGDLS and YYNGEE. Trimming stripped 3 bases from V and 4 bases from J, with 22 bases between. The CDR3 extends over 17 amino acids.

The chain uses TRBV28 and TRBJ1-1; D not certain. The V and J ends lost 4 bases and 11 bases respectively, with 11 bases between them. Germline CDR1 MDHEN, CDR2 SYDVKM. The CDR3 is 11 residues long. The chain's CDR3 is CASSSDLVAFF. The CDR3, as DNA: TGTGCCAGCAGTTCCGACTTAGTTGCTTTCTTT.

The V gene is TRBV6-6, the J gene TRBJ2-2; possible D gene TRBD2, 5 bases. V lost 5 bases and J 2 bases, leaving 9 bases between the germline ends. CDR1 is MNHNY, CDR2 SVGAGI, per germline (reference sequence). This CDR3 is 14 amino acids long. The CDR3 bases are TGTGCCAGCAGTCGTAGCGCAAACACCGGGGAGCTGTTTTTT. Translating it yields CASSRSANTGELFF.

The genes are TRBV27 and TRBJ1-6, with TRBD1 identical over 9 bases. Trimming removed 5 bases from V and 6 bases from J; junction bases left unmatched: 5. CDR1 is MNHEY, CDR2 SMNVEV, per germline (reference sequence). The CDR3 runs 15 residues. CDR3 DNA sequence: TGTGCCAGCAGTACGGACAGGGGCCTTAATTCACCCCTCCACTTT. Amino acid sequence: CASSTDRGLNSPLHF.